A selection of T cell receptor beta chains follows, all from one sample in a study of control samples from healthy donors and cancer patients. Repertoires were generated with immunoSEQ multiplex PCR, while TCRdb's copy carries only in-frame clones and drops some. The data contain around 130,000 clones, roughly 90% of them singletons. Sequences were obtained from blood. The receptors stem from a man in his fifties or sixties in good health. The CDR3 runs from the conserved cysteine through the conserved F or W. D genes are given only for firm matches.

j_call | v_call | d_call | cdr3_aa
TRBJ2-1 | TRBV29-1 | - | CSVKTSIGRNEQFF
TRBJ1-5 | TRBV24-1 | - | CATSDSTEYSNQPQHF
TRBJ1-2 | TRBV14 | - | CASSQDRVKGNGYTF
TRBJ1-2 | TRBV3-1/TRBV3-2 | TRBD1 | CASSQEGQGKYGYTF
TRBJ2-1 | TRBV6-5 | TRBD1 | CASSPDRPVYNEQFF
TRBJ1-2 | TRBV28 | TRBD1 | CASSYYHLGQGYGYTF
TRBJ2-7 | TRBV3-1/TRBV3-2 | - | CASSQVLGDEQYF
TRBJ1-3 | TRBV7-2 | - | CASTPQSTSGNTIYF
TRBJ1-2 | TRBV2 | - | CASTLFDRPGYGYTF
TRBJ2-7 | TRBV28 | - | CASSSPDEKQYF
TRBJ2-7 | TRBV2 | - | CASSPPQAYEQYF
TRBJ2-5 | TRBV30 | TRBD2 | CAWRPGGIETQYF
TRBJ2-1 | TRBV5-1 | TRBD2 | CASSWGGVAGGSYNEQFF
TRBJ1-6 | TRBV28 | - | CASTRSGRANSPLHF
TRBJ1-2 | TRBV10-3 | TRBD1 | CATRTGDNYGYTF
TRBJ1-2 | TRBV19 | TRBD1 | CASSSPDRGLNGYTF
TRBJ2-2 | TRBV12-3/TRBV12-4 | - | CASGEGELFF
TRBJ1-2 | TRBV5-1 | - | CASSPHPGLSNYGYTF
TRBJ2-7 | TRBV28 | - | CASSLLGPNYEQYF
TRBJ2-5 | TRBV19 | TRBD2 | CASTPTGGYQETQYF
TRBJ2-7 | TRBV28 | TRBD1 | CASRFRQGATYEQYF
TRBJ2-3 | TRBV3-1/TRBV3-2 | TRBD1 | CASSQGGGQGTDTQYF
TRBJ2-2 | TRBV24-1 | - | CAAGQYTGELFF
TRBJ2-2 | TRBV7-9 | TRBD1 | CASSLAGTATGELFF